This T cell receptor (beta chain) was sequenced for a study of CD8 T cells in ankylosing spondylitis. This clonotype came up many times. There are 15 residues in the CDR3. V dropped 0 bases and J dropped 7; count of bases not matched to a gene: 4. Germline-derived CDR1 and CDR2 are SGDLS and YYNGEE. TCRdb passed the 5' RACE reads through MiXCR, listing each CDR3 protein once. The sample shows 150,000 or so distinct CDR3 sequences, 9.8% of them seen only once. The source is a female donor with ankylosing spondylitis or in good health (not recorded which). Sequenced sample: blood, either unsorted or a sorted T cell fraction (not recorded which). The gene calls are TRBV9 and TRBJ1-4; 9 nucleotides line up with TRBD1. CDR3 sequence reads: CASSVGTGESEKLFF. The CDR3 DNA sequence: TGTGCCAGCAGCGTAGGGACAGGGGAGAGTGAAAAACTGTTTTTT.